A single sample is the source of the 8 T cell receptor beta chains below, sequenced in a study of blood T cell repertoires in COVID-19. Sequencing was performed with immunoSEQ multiplex PCR; in TCRdb, only in-frame clones are kept and a portion is missing. This table has about 120,000 clones, about 88% appearing once. The sequenced material came from peripheral blood. The receptor source for this set is a human donor in a cohort sampled during active COVID-19.

The table lists this clone with a count of one. The V call is TRBV4-1, the J call TRBJ1-1, with a tentative D call TRBD1 (6 bases). The V end lost 9 bases, the J end lost 5 bases, and 22 bases lay between the germline ends. The CDR3 consists of 15 residues. CDR1 is MGHRA and CDR2 is YSYEKL in the germline V gene. CDR3 DNA sequence: TGCGCCAGTTCGAAGGGGGGGGGCGCGACTACTGAAGCTTTCTTT. Translation: CASSKGGGATTEAFF.

J is TRBJ2-7 and V is TRBV19; possibly TRBD2 for D (6 bases). Trimming took 1 base from V and 6 from J, leaving 16 bases between them. Germline lookup yields CDR1 LNHDA and CDR2 SQIVND (reference sequence). This CDR3 is built from 15 residues. The CDR3 loop reads CASSIVGGIWGEQYF. The CDR3 nucleotides are TGTGCCAGTAGTATAGTGGGGGGAATTTGGGGCGAGCAGTACTTC.

The rearrangement uses TRBV3-1 (or the pseudogene TRBV3-2) and TRBJ2-5; 13 bases line up with TRBD2. The length of the CDR3 is 16 residues. From germline, CDR1 is LGHDT and CDR2 YNNKEL (reference sequence). V lost 4 bases, J lost 5 bases, and 7 bases stayed unmatched. The CDR3, as DNA: TGTGCCAGCAGCCCCTGGACTAGCGGGGGAGGTGAGACCCAGTACTTC. The encoded protein is CASSPWTSGGGETQYF.

This clone appeared a single time. The chain combines TRBV5-4 with TRBJ2-4; perhaps TRBD1 as D (6 bases). Germline CDR1 and CDR2: SGHNT and YYREEE (reference sequence). The CDR3 covers 13 residues. Trimming left V 2 bases short and J 5 bases short, with 8 bases between. CDR3 sequence reads: CASSFGGENIQYF. In nucleotides, the CDR3 is TGTGCCAGCAGCTTTGGGGGCGAAAACATTCAGTACTTC. Variable domain in full (rest from reference TRBV5-4 and TRBJ2-4): ETGVTQSPTHLIKTRGQQVTLRCSSQSGHNTVSWYQQALGQGPQFIFQYYREEENGRGNFPPRFSGLQFPNYSSELNVNALELDDSALYLCASSFGGENIQYFGAGTRLSVL.

This sequence joins TRBV21-1 and TRBJ2-1; the D call TRBD2 from the table was never checked on the DNA. TRBV21-1 corresponds to a pseudogene. The length of the CDR3 is 15 residues. This CDR3 reads CASRAEGRGYNEQFF. CDR3 bases: TGTGCCAGCAGGGCGGAGGGGCGGGGGTACAATGAGCAGTTCTTC.

The chain combines TRBV9 with TRBJ1-6; D is perhaps TRBD1 (5 bases). CDR3 length: 13 residues. V was pared by 0 bases and J by 8 bases, with 6 bases between. In germline, CDR1 is SGDLS, CDR2 YYNGEE. The CDR3 DNA is TGTGCCAGCAGCGTAGGCAGGGATTCACCCCTCCACTTT. Amino acids: CASSVGRDSPLHF. Supplemented by reference TRBV9 and TRBJ1-6, the full variable domain reads DSGVTQTPKHLITATGQRVTLRCSPRSGDLSVYWYQQSLDQGLQFLIQYYNGEERAKGNILERFSAQQFPDLHSELNLSSLELGDSALYFCASSVGRDSPLHFGNGTRLTVT.

The chain recombines TRBV5-1 with TRBJ2-5; maybe TRBD2 (7 bases). The CDR3 spans 15 residues. V was pared by 4 bases and J by 3 bases, with 16 bases between. Per germline, CDR1 SGHRS and CDR2 YFSETQ. The DNA for the CDR3 is TGCGCCAGCAGCCGGGGGGCTAGCGGCAAAGAGACCCAGTACTTC. Amino acid sequence: CASSRGASGKETQYF.

The chain links TRBV5-1 to TRBJ2-7; the D gene is possibly TRBD2 (6 bases). V lost 1 base, J lost 4 bases, and 21 bases lay in between. The CDR3 runs 17 residues. Germline V gene sequence: CDR1 SGHRS, CDR2 YFSETQ. CDR3 sequence (DNA): TGCGCCAGCAGCTTGCGGTCGGTAGCGGAGGGGATTTACGAGCAGTACTTC. Amino acid sequence: CASSLRSVAEGIYEQYF.